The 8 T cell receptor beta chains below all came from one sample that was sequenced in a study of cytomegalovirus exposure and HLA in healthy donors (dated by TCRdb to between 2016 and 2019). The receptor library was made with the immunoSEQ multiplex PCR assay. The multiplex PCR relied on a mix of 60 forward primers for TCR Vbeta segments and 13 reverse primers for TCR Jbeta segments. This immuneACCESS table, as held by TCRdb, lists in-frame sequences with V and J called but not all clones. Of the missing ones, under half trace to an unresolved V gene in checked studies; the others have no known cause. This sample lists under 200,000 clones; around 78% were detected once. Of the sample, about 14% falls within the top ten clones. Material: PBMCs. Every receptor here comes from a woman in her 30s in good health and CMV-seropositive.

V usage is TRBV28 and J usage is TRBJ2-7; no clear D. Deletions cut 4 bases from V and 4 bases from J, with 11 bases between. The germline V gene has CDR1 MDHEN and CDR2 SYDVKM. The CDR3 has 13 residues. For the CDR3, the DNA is TGTGCCAGCAGTTCCCGTCAGAGGTACGAGCAGTACTTC. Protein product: CASSSRQRYEQYF.

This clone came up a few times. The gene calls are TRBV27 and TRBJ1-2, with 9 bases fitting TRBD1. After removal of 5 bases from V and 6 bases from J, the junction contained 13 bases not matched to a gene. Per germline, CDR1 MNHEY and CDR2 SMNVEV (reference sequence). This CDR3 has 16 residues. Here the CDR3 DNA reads TGTGCCAGCAGTCAACGGACCTACAGGGGGCGACATGGCTACACCTTC. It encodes CASSQRTYRGRHGYTF.

Written as DNA, the CDR3 is TGTGCCAGCAGCCGTACTAGCGGGCCTAACAATGAGCAGTTCTTC. It is translated as CASSRTSGPNNEQFF. V usage is TRBV7-8 and J usage is TRBJ2-1; 9 nucleotides match TRBD2. Germline CDR1 reads SGHVS; CDR2 reads FQNEAQ. V dropped 5 bases and J dropped 5; count of bases not matched to a gene: 7. The CDR3 is 15 amino acids.

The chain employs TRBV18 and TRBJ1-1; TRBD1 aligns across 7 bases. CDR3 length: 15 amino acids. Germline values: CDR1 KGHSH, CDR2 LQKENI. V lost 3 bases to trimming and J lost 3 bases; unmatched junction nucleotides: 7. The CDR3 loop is CASSPETGLYTEAFF. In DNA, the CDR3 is TGTGCCAGCTCACCCGAGACAGGGTTGTACACTGAAGCTTTCTTT.

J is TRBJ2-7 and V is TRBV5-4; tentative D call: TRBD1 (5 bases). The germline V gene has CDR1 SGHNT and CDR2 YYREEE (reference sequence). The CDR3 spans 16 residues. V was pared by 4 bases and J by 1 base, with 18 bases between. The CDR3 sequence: CASSKIRASGSYEQYF. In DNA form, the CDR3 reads TGTGCCAGCAGCAAAATCAGGGCGAGTGGATCCTACGAGCAGTACTTC.

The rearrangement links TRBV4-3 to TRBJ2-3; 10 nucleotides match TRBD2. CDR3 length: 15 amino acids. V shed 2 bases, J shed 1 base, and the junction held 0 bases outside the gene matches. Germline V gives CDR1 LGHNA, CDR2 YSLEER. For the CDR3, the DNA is TGCGCCAGCAGCCAAACTAGCGGGGGCACAGATACGCAGTATTTT. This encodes CASSQTSGGTDTQYF.

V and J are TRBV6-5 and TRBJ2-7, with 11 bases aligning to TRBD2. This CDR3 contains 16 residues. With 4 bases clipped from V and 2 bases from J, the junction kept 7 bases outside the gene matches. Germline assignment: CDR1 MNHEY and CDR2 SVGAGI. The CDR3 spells CASSFRTSGRTYEQYF. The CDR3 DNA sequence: TGTGCCAGCAGTTTCCGGACTAGCGGGCGAACCTACGAGCAGTACTTC.

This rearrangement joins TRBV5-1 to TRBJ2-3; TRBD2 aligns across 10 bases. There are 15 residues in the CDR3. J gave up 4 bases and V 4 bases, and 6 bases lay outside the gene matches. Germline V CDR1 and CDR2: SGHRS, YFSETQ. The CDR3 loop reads CASSGLAGDSDTQYF. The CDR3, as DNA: TGCGCCAGCAGCGGGCTAGCGGGAGATTCAGATACGCAGTATTTT.